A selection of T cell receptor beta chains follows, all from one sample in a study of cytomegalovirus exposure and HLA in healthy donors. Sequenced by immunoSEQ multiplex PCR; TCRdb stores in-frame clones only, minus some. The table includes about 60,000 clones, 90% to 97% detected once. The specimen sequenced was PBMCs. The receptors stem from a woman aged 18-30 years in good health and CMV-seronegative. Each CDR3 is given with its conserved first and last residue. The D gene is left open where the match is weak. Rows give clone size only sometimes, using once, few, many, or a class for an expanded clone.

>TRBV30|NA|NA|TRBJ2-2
CAWSVLHSTGELFF
TGTGCCTGGAGTGTACTTCATTCGACCGGGGAGCTGTTTTTT
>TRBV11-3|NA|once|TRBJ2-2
CASRGREDTGELFF
TGTGCCAGCAGGGGCAGGGAGGACACCGGGGAGCTGTTTTTT
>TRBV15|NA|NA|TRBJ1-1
CATSPQMGGGAFF
TGTGCCACCAGCCCCCAAATGGGTGGAGGAGCTTTCTTT
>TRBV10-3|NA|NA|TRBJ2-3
CAISEGGGEDTQYF
TGTGCCATCAGTGAGGGAGGGGGCGAGGATACGCAGTATTTT
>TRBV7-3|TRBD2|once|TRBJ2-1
CASSSQRDGSYNEQFF
TGTGCCAGCAGCTCCCAGCGGGATGGGTCCTACAATGAGCAGTTCTTC
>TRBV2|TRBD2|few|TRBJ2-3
CASSRGAGDGDTQYF
TGTGCCAGCAGCCGTGGGGCGGGGGATGGAGATACGCAGTATTTT
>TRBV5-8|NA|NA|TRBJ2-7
CASSLLGSSYEQYF
TGTGCCAGCAGCTTGTTGGGCAGCTCCTACGAGCAGTACTTC
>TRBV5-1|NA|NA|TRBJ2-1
CASSLRGGASYNEQFF
TGCGCCAGCAGCTTGCGGGGCGGGGCCTCCTACAATGAGCAGTTCTTC
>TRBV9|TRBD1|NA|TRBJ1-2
CASSVVAGGYGYTF
TGTGCCAGCAGCGTAGTGGCAGGGGGCTATGGCTACACCTTC
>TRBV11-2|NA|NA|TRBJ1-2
CASNPPGHHPDYGYTF
TGTGCCAGCAACCCACCGGGACACCACCCTGACTATGGCTACACCTTC
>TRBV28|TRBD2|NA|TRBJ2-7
CASSSSGGWAYEQYF
TGTGCCAGCAGTTCTAGCGGGGGTTGGGCCTACGAGCAGTACTTC
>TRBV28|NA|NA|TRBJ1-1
CASSPNTEAFF
TGTGCCAGCAGTCCTAACACTGAAGCTTTCTTT
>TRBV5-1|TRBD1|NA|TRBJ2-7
CASSTQGVGYEQYF
TGCGCCAGCAGCACACAGGGGGTGGGCTACGAGCAGTACTTC
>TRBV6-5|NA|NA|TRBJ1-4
CASSYWGGDEKLFF
TGTGCCAGCAGTTACTGGGGGGGGGATGAAAAACTGTTTTTT
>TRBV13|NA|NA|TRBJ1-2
CASSLQAGGYTF
TGTGCCAGCAGCTTGCAGGCGGGTGGCTACACCTTC
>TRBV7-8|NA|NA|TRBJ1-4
CASSDLRGSGEKLFF
TGTGCCAGCAGCGACCTCCGGGGGTCGGGTGAAAAACTGTTTTTT
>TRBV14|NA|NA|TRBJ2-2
CASSQGPNTGELFF
TGTGCCAGCAGCCAAGGGCCGAACACCGGGGAGCTGTTTTTT
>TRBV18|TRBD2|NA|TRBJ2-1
CASSPISAGGGYNEQFF
TGTGCCAGCTCACCAATCTCGGCGGGAGGGGGATACAATGAGCAGTTCTTC
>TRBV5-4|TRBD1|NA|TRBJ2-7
CASSLVGTGPYEQYF
TGTGCCAGCAGCTTGGTGGGGACAGGTCCCTACGAGCAGTACTTC
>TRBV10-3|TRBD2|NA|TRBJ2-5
CAIRGLQETQYF
TGTGCCATCAGGGGACTACAAGAGACCCAGTACTTC
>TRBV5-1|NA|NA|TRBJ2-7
CASSSWGGRSYEQYF
TGCGCCAGCAGCTCGTGGGGGGGCAGATCCTACGAGCAGTACTTC
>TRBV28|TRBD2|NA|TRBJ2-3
CASSPAVGRGGGTDTQYF
TGTGCCAGCAGTCCCGCTGTCGGGAGGGGAGGCGGCACAGATACGCAGTATTTT
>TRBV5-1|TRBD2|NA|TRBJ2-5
CASSLAGTSGQETQYF
TGCGCCAGCAGCTTGGCCGGGACTAGCGGGCAAGAGACCCAGTACTTC
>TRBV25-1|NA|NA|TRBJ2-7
CASSGGPYEQYF
TGTGCCAGCTCCGGAGGTCCCTACGAGCAGTACTTC
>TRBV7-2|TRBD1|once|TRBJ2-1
CASSPDRGPYNEQFF
TGTGCCAGCAGCCCAGACAGGGGGCCCTACAATGAGCAGTTCTTC
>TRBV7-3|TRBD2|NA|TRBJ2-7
CASSFRLAGHYEQYF
TGTGCCAGCAGCTTCCGACTAGCGGGCCACTACGAGCAGTACTTC
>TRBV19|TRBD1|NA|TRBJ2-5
CAVGTGGREETQYF
TGTGCCGTGGGGACAGGGGGCCGCGAAGAGACCCAGTACTTC
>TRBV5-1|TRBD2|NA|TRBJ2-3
CASSTRSGGAGDTQYF
TGCGCCAGCAGCACCCGAAGCGGGGGGGCTGGAGATACGCAGTATTTT
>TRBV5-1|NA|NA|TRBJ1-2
CASSALDSNYGYTF
TGCGCCAGCAGCGCCCTAGACAGCAACTATGGCTACACCTTC
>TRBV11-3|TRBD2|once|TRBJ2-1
CASSRSGEHYNEQFF
TGTGCCAGCAGCCGTAGCGGGGAACACTACAATGAGCAGTTCTTC
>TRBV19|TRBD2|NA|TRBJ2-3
CASSITGGSTDTQYF
TGTGCCAGTAGTATCACGGGGGGGAGCACAGATACGCAGTATTTT
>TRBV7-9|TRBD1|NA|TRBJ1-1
CASSLADRANTEAFF
TGTGCCAGCAGCCTAGCGGACAGGGCGAACACTGAAGCTTTCTTT
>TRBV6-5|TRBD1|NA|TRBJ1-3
CASRRGQGSGNTIYF
TGTGCCAGCAGACGCGGACAGGGTTCAGGAAACACCATATATTTT
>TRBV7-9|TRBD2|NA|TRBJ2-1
CASSLGGTAYNEQFF
TGTGCCAGCAGCTTGGGGGGGACGGCCTACAATGAGCAGTTCTTC
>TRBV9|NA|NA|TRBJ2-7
CASSPLEGLGYEQYF
TGTGCCAGCAGCCCCCTGGAGGGGCTAGGCTACGAGCAGTACTTC
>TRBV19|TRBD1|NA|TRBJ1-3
CASSPRDRRNTIYF
TGTGCCAGTAGTCCCCGGGACAGGCGAAACACCATATATTTT
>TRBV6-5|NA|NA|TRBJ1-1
CASSYSWGPKSAEAFF
TGTGCCAGCAGTTACTCGTGGGGGCCCAAATCTGCTGAAGCTTTCTTT
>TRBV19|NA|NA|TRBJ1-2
CASAAVAATYTF
TGTGCCAGTGCGGCGGTTGCGGCAACCTACACCTTC
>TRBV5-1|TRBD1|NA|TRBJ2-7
CASSRGQGGPTGSYEQYF
TGCGCCAGCAGCCGAGGACAGGGGGGACCGACGGGCTCCTACGAGCAGTACTTC